The rows below give T cell receptor beta chains drawn from one sample of a study of molecular identifiers for immune sequencing clone quantification. TCRdb processed the PCR reads anew with MiXCR; each CDR3 protein has one entry. The sample includes about 320,000 distinct CDR3 sequences, roughly 23% of them seen just once. Sequences were obtained from naive CD8+ T cells from blood, with Jurkat cell RNA spiked in. The receptors shown here come from a human donor in good health. Some libraries in this study had Jurkat cell RNA spiked in. Both conserved end residues are part of each CDR3. Each record gives: J gene, clone size, D gene, V gene, CDR3 length, CDR3 protein, CDR3 DNA. The D gene is left open where the match is weak. Rows may omit the clone size; those that give it use once, few, many or a size class.

TRBJ2-2,-,-,TRBV7-9,13,CASSLLRSGELLF,TGTGCCAGCAGCTTGCTCAGGTCCGGGGAGCTGTTATTT
TRBJ2-7,many,-,TRBV20-1,11,CSARRDHEQYF,TGCAGTGCTCGGAGGGACCACGAGCAGTACTTC
TRBJ1-3,-,TRBD1,TRBV19,20,CASSFATGTGGTYSGNTIYF,TGTGCCAGTAGTTTCGCGACCGGGACAGGGGGCACTTACTCTGGAAACACCATATATTTT
TRBJ1-5,few,-,TRBV19,15,CASRSWGDSNQPQHF,TGTGCCAGTAGGTCCTGGGGAGATAGCAATCAGCCCCAACATTTT
TRBJ2-4,-,-,TRBV5-5,13,CASSLGTENIQYF,TGTGCCAGCAGCTTGGGGACAGAAAACATTCAGTACTTC
TRBJ2-5,few,TRBD2,TRBV7-9,18,CASSLAVRTSGGQETQYF,TGTGCCAGCAGCTTAGCTGTCCGGACTAGCGGGGGCCAAGAGACCCAGTACTTC
TRBJ1-1,few,-,TRBV9,16,CASSSRPTAYNREAFF,TGTGCCAGCAGCTCTAGACCGACGGCCTATAATCGGGAAGCTTTCTTT
TRBJ2-5,many,-,TRBV5-1,15,CASSIRGNRVETQYF,TGCGCCAGCAGCATAAGGGGTAACCGTGTTGAGACCCAGTACTTC
TRBJ2-7,few,TRBD1,TRBV28,15,CASSFKTGVPHEQYF,TGTGCCAGCAGTTTTAAGACAGGGGTCCCCCACGAGCAGTACTTC
TRBJ2-7,many,-,TRBV29-1,13,CSGGTAEGGEQYF,TGCAGCGGGGGGACTGCCGAAGGGGGCGAGCAGTACTTC
TRBJ2-2,few,-,TRBV24-1,19,CATSEEDSLRPYATGELFF,TGTGCCACCAGTGAAGAGGACAGCCTCCGACCCTATGCCACCGGGGAGCTGTTTTTT
TRBJ1-1,many,TRBD1,TRBV5-1,16,CASSVARQGSYTEAFF,TGCGCCAGCAGCGTCGCCCGACAGGGGTCATACACTGAAGCTTTCTTT
TRBJ2-3,once,-,TRBV5-3,15,CAGSLDAQNTDTQYF,TGTGCCGGCAGCTTGGACGCCCAAAACACAGATACGCAGTATTTT
TRBJ2-7,few,-,TRBV20-1,15,CSARTEGTSSYEQYF,TGCAGTGCTAGGACCGAGGGGACAAGCTCCTACGAGCAGTACTTC
TRBJ1-4,many,-,TRBV4-2,18,CASSQERWGDSTNEKLFF,TGTGCCAGCAGCCAAGAGAGGTGGGGAGATTCAACTAATGAAAAACTGTTTTTT
TRBJ2-7,many,-,TRBV3-1,13,CASSQVDGYEQYF,TGTGCCAGCAGCCAAGTCGATGGGTACGAGCAGTACTTC
TRBJ1-3,few,-,TRBV29-1,16,CSVEQDWTDSGNAIYF,TGCAGCGTTGAACAGGACTGGACTGACTCTGGAAACGCTATATATTTT
TRBJ2-7,few,TRBD1,TRBV7-9,17,CASSLSPGQGSQDEQYF,TGTGCCAGCAGCCTATCCCCGGGACAGGGGAGTCAGGACGAGCAGTACTTC
TRBJ2-1,many,TRBD1,TRBV27,15,CASSLRDSAYNEQFF,TGTGCCAGCAGTTTACGGGACAGCGCCTACAATGAGCAGTTCTTC
TRBJ2-3,-,TRBD2,TRBV11-2,16,CASRDTSEMVTDTQYF,TGTGCCAGCAGAGATACTAGCGAGATGGTCACAGATACGCAGTATTTT
TRBJ1-1,-,-,TRBV30,15,CAWSASDWVNTEAFF,TGTGCCTGGAGTGCGTCAGACTGGGTAAACACTGAAGCTTTCTTT
TRBJ2-3,few,TRBD1,TRBV10-3,16,CAISGTGTLWEDTQYF,TGTGCCATCAGCGGGACAGGCACCCTCTGGGAGGATACGCAGTATTTT
TRBJ2-1,-,TRBD2,TRBV20-1,19,CSVPSGAVPGLAEYNEQFF,TGCAGTGTCCCTTCAGGGGCGGTCCCGGGACTAGCGGAGTACAATGAGCAGTTCTTC
TRBJ2-7,many,-,TRBV27,11,CASSLGGAEYF,TGTGCCAGCAGTTTAGGTGGGGCAGAGTACTTC
TRBJ2-7,-,-,TRBV6-2/TRBV6-3,12,CASGTVSYEQYF,TGTGCCAGCGGGACGGTCTCCTACGAGCAGTACTTC
TRBJ2-3,many,TRBD2,TRBV7-2,22,CASSLAFAASGGLGLVTDTQYF,TGTGCCAGCAGCTTAGCCTTCGCGGCTAGCGGGGGCCTGGGGCTCGTCACAGATACGCAGTATTTT
TRBJ2-7,many,-,TRBV20-1,12,CSAKTATYEQYF,TGCAGTGCGAAGACTGCAACCTACGAGCAGTACTTC
TRBJ2-7,many,-,TRBV7-8,12,CASSLDWGEQYF,TGTGCCAGCAGCTTAGACTGGGGCGAGCAGTACTTC
TRBJ2-3,many,-,TRBV19,12,CASSNPPGTQYF,TGTGCCAGTAGTAACCCCCCCGGGACGCAGTATTTT
TRBJ2-3,-,TRBD2,TRBV20-1,15,CSAGPSGIYTDTQYF,TGCAGTGCTGGGCCTAGCGGGATATACACAGATACGCAGTATTTT
TRBJ1-4,-,-,TRBV18,16,CASTPPFGQSNEKLFF,TGTGCCAGCACACCACCGTTCGGACAGAGTAATGAAAAACTGTTTTTT
TRBJ1-1,-,TRBD1,TRBV29-1,13,CSGADRVDAEAFF,TGCAGCGGAGCGGACAGGGTGGACGCTGAAGCTTTCTTT
TRBJ1-1,many,-,TRBV7-8,18,CASSLDPVGPRVDTEAFF,TGTGCCAGCAGCTTAGACCCAGTAGGTCCCCGTGTTGACACTGAAGCTTTCTTT
TRBJ1-1,few,-,TRBV19,14,CASMWDPWATEAFF,TGTGCCAGTATGTGGGACCCCTGGGCCACTGAAGCTTTCTTT
TRBJ2-2,many,-,TRBV6-6,15,CASRLRTGGTGELFF,TGTGCCAGCAGGTTAAGGACTGGGGGAACCGGGGAGCTGTTTTTT
TRBJ2-7,few,-,TRBV20-1,13,CSARDLGGYEQYF,TGCAGTGCTAGAGATCTGGGGGGCTACGAGCAGTACTTC
TRBJ2-1,-,-,TRBV24-1,15,CATSIGGGFYNEQSF,TGTGCCACCAGCATAGGGGGGGGCTTTTACAATGAGCAGTCCTTC
TRBJ2-3,-,-,TRBV9,16,CASSTPEALLTDTQYF,TGTGCCAGCAGCACCCCCGAGGCTCTCCTGACAGATACGCAGTATTTT
TRBJ2-5,many,-,TRBV7-2,14,CASSKGPLLETQYF,TGTGCCAGCAGCAAGGGACCCCTGTTAGAGACCCAGTACTTC
TRBJ2-5,many,TRBD1,TRBV6-2/TRBV6-3,15,CASSPWDSSLETQYF,TGTGCCAGCAGTCCCTGGGACAGTTCGTTGGAGACCCAGTACTTC